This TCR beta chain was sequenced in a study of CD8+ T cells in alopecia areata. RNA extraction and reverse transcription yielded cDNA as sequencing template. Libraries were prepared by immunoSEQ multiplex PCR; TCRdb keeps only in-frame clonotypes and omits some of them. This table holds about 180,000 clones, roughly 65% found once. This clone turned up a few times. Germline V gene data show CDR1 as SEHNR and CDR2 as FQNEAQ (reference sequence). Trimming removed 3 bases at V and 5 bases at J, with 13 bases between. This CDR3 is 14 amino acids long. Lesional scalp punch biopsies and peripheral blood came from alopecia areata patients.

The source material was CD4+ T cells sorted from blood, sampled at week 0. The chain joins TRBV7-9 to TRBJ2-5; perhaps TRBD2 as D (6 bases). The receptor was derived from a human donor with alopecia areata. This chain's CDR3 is CASSFRGKGETQYF. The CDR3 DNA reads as TGTGCCAGCAGCTTCCGGGGGAAAGGGGAGACCCAGTACTTC.